The sequence of this T cell receptor (beta chain) was determined in a study of T-cell reconstitution after alpha-beta-depleted transplantation in children. The authors prepared the TCRbeta library with unique molecular identifiers. Via MiXCR, TCRdb re-called the PCR reads, giving one row per CDR3 protein. The sample shows under 350,000 distinct CDR3 sequences, more than 8% of them seen only once. Germline CDR1 KGHSH, CDR2 LQKENI. V lost 2 bases and J lost 3, with 11 bases in between. This CDR3 region has 14 residues. Sequenced material: PBMCs from the stem cell graft donor, taken from the stem cell graft. The clonotype was recovered from a human donor who donated a stem cell graft to a child with SCID. The chain links TRBV18 to TRBJ2-7; D possibly corresponds to TRBD1 (6 bases). The CDR3 bases are TGTGCCAGCTCACCAACAGGGCCTGGCTACGAGCAGTACTTC. Amino acid sequence: CASSPTGPGYEQYF.